This record looks at one T cell receptor (beta chain) sequence and its context. This record comes from a study of blood T cell repertoires in COVID-19. Generated by immunoSEQ multiplex PCR, the TCRdb table keeps only in-frame clones and is missing some. Among under 200,000 clones listed, approximately 83% were seen once. Germline CDR1 reads MNHNY; CDR2 reads SVGAGI (reference sequence). V dropped 5 bases and J dropped 0; count of bases not matched to a gene: 9. The length of the CDR3 is 17 residues. The receptor was derived from an elderly woman with active or convalescent COVID-19. V is TRBV6-6 and J is TRBJ1-3, with 8 bases fitting TRBD1. Sequenced sample: peripheral blood. CDR3 in DNA: TGTGCCAGCAGTCCCCGACAGGGGTTGACCTCTGGAAACACCATATATTTT. Protein sequence: CASSPRQGLTSGNTIYF.